This TCR beta chain was identified in a study of CD8 T cells in Susac syndrome. CDR3 length equals 13 residues. CDR1 is SGHRS, CDR2 YFSETQ, per germline. V lost 4 bases and J lost 2; bases outside the gene matches: 3. Sequencing of TCR beta was undertaken in CD8+ and CD4+ T cells derived from blood. This clonotype was seen only a few times. Its antigen is as yet unknown. After extraction with the RNeasy kit, about 0.5 to 1 ug of the RNA was reverse transcribed using random hexamers. Across 54 Vbeta and 13 Jbeta, immunoSEQ multiplex PCR amplified TCR beta CDR3. TCRdb reprocessed the immunoSEQ multiplex PCR reads via MiXCR and lists one record per CDR3 protein. In the table there are about 300,000 distinct CDR3 sequences, 65% to 90% of which are singletons. Study-level results: The authors acknowledged that the study's TCR sequencing and HLA analysis involved relatively few individuals.

This chain joins TRBV5-1 and TRBJ2-7, with 7 bases that match TRBD1. The specimen sequenced was CD8+ T cells from PBMCs. This TCR was recovered from a human donor with multiple sclerosis. The chain's CDR3 is CASSHGTAYEQYF. The CDR3 DNA follows: TGCGCCAGCAGCCATGGGACAGCCTACGAGCAGTACTTC.